This T cell receptor beta chain was sequenced for a study of CD8 T cells in Susac syndrome. Random hexamers were used to reverse transcribe the RNA input (roughly 0.5 to 1 ug). TCRdb redid the calling of the immunoSEQ multiplex PCR reads with MiXCR, one entry per CDR3 protein. The data contain approximately 230,000 distinct CDR3 sequences, over 85% of them singletons. In contrast to the negatively isolated CD8+ and CD4+ T cells, TEMRA cells were FACS-enriched. This clonotype was seen a handful of times. One end of the junction is discordant with germline, which a read error may explain. CDR1 is SGHRS, CDR2 YFSETQ, per germline. The CDR3 has 13 amino acids.

Sequencing used CD4+ T cells from PBMCs. The TCR originated in a human donor with multiple sclerosis. The chain joins TRBV5-1 to TRBJ1-1; D may be TRBD1 (6 bases). The CDR3: CASSSGQNTEAFF. CDR3 in DNA: TGTGCCAGCAGCTCGGGACAGAACACTGAAGCTTTCTTT.